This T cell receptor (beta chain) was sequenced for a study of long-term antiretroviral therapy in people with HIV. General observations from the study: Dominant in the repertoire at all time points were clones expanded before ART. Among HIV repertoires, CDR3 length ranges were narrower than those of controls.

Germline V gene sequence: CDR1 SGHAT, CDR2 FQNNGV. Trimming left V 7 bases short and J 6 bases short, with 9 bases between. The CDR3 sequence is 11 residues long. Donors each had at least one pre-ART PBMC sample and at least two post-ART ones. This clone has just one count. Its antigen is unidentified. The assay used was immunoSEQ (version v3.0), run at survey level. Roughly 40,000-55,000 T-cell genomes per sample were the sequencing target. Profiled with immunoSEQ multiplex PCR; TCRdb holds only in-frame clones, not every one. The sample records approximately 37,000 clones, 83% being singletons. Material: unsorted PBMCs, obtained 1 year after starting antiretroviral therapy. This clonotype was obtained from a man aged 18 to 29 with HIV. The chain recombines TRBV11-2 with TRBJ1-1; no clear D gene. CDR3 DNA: TGTGCCAGCACCCAAGGCGCTGAAGCTTTCTTT. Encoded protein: CASTQGAEAFF.